This T cell receptor (beta chain) originates from a study of PD-1 blockade in mismatch repair-deficient tumors (dated by TCRdb to the late 2010s). Regarding the study in general: The trial enrolled under 90 consecutive patients with over 10 mismatch repair-deficient cancer types between September 2013 and 2016, all previously treated and progressing. Tumor-associated T cell clones in the peripheral blood of patients responding to PD-1 blockade were tracked using deep sequencing of TCR CDR3 regions. Overall results and qualifications from the work: After pembrolizumab, tumor-resident clones, which were often undetectable in blood before treatment, expanded rapidly and then contracted, generally ahead of radiologic responses.

Libraries were prepared through the immunoSEQ multiplex PCR assay. What TCRdb holds here is the immuneACCESS table cut down to in-frame rearrangements. Part of the clones is not present; checked against another copy, under half of the missing clones reflect an unresolved V gene, and the others are unexplained. For this sample the table gives fewer than 100,000 clones, of which over 70% were detected only once. Of the sample, roughly 2.5% is held by the ten largest clones. This clone was found a few times. The antigen it recognizes is unknown. No base quality values were provided; no much bigger clone lies one nucleotide off. From cysteine to phenylalanine, the CDR3 is 15 amino acids long. Here the CDR3 DNA is all that survives: 45 bases in frame from base 1. A distance of 15 bases separates the germline ends of V and J, which lose 5 bases and 1 base respectively. The germline V gene yields SGHTA for CDR1 and FQGNSA for CDR2.

The sample's time point label, decoded: peripheral blood 12 weeks after first pembrolizumab dose. Mismatch repair deficiency was established in every enrolled patient by polymerase chain reaction or immunohistochemistry. TCR sequencing was carried out for a few patients who responded to pembrolizumab therapy. The phase II trial prospectively tested pembrolizumab PD-1 blockade in advanced mismatch repair-deficient cancers regardless of tissue of origin. Peripheral blood T cell samples were collected serially, before PD-1 blockade began and at several time points afterward. Blood sampling time points were reported as weeks after the first dose of pembrolizumab.

Sequencing used peripheral blood, obtained 12 weeks after starting pembrolizumab. The sequence was obtained from an adult with mismatch repair-deficient cancer. The chain is encoded by TRBV7-2 joined to TRBJ2-7; the D gene could be TRBD1 or TRBD2, each one agreeing over 5 bases. The CDR3 region has the sequence CASSPRGEISYEQYF. The nucleotide sequence reads TGTGCCAGCAGCCCAAGGGGAGAGATTTCCTACGAGCAGTACTTC.